This TCR beta chain was recorded in a study of T cells in localized non-small cell lung cancer. The CDR3 has 15 residues. The V segment lost 10 bases and the J segment 1 base; nucleotides outside the gene matches: 8. Germline CDR1 is LNHDA and CDR2 is SQIVND (reference sequence). Only in-frame clones appear in the TCRdb table, and some are missing; sequencing was by immunoSEQ multiplex PCR. The table shows 1,500 to 2,000 clones, with 23% occurring only once. Comments on this clone: Antigen specificity is unknown.

The study's findings and limits: Median detection of top 100 tumor clones in adjacent lung was 57 clones.

The specimen comprised normal lung tissue next to the tumor, sampled before any cancer treatment. The chain has TRBV19 and TRBJ2-1; 9 bases fit TRBD2. The source of this sequence is a male donor at least 60 years old with stage II lung adenocarcinoma. The CDR3 protein is CATKLAGKSYNEQFF. As DNA, the CDR3 is TGTGCCACCAAACTAGCGGGCAAGTCCTACAATGAGCAGTTCTTC.